This entry describes one TCR beta chain. These data originate in a study of blood T cell repertoires in COVID-19. Study-wide background: Acute and convalescent COVID-19 specimens originated in the United States, Italy and Spain. Sources were T cells, B-cell-depleted T cells, or PBMCs; the material itself was cDNA or gDNA.

How the authors handled the data: By means of reference gene primer amplification, nucleated cell counts were estimated. The method was immunoSEQ multiplex PCR; TCRdb's version includes in-frame clones alone and lacks a portion of them. The DNA gave D and trimming, while V, J and clone size come from that table. The sample has some 5,900 clones; approximately 87% are singletons. The sequence came from a human donor in a cohort sampled during active COVID-19. Sequencing was performed on peripheral blood.

CDR3 nucleotide sequence: TGCGCCAGCAGCTTGTTACCAGGCACGGGGGAGCAGTACTTC. It encodes CASSLLPGTGEQYF. The V call is TRBV5-1, the J call TRBJ2-7; a weak D match, TRBD2 (5 bases). V was cut by 1 base and J by 7 bases, with 15 bases left in between. The CDR3 sequence is 14 residues long. Germline CDR1 and CDR2: SGHRS and YFSETQ.